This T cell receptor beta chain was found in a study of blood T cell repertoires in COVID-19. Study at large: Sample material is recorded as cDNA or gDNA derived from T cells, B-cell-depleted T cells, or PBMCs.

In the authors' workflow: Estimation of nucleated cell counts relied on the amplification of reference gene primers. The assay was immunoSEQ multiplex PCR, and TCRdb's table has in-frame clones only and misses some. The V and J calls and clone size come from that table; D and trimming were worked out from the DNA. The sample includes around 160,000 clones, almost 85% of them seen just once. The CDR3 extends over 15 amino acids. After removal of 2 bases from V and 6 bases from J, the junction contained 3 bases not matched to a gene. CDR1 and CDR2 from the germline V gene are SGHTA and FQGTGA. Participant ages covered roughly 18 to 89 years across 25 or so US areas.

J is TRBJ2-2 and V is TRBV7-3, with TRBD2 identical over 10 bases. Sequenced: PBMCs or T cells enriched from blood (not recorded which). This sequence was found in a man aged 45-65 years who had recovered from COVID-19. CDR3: CASSLWLAGAGELFF. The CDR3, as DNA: TGTGCCAGCAGCTTATGGCTAGCGGGAGCCGGGGAGCTGTTTTTT.